This T cell receptor beta chain came from a study of cytomegalovirus exposure and HLA in healthy donors. It was with 60 Vbeta and 13 Jbeta primers that the PCR ran. The assay was immunoSEQ multiplex PCR, and TCRdb's table has in-frame clones only and misses some. The sample has about 190,000 clones; 65% to 80% are singletons. What was sequenced was PBMCs. The source is a woman aged 40 to 50 in good health and CMV-seronegative.

The CDR3 DNA reads TGTGCCAGCAGCCCCTTAGCGGGAGGAGCTGACAATGAGCAGTTCTTC. It specifies CASSPLAGGADNEQFF. V and J are TRBV9 and TRBJ2-1; 10 bases are shared with TRBD2. J was trimmed by 5 bases and V by 4 bases; bases with no gene match: 9. The CDR3 has 16 amino acids. Germline V gives CDR1 SGDLS, CDR2 YYNGEE.